These 21 T cell receptor beta chains were sequenced from one sample in a study of persistence of HIV-infected CD4 T cells. This nonspecific control used anti-CD3/anti-CD28 bead stimulation of CD4+ T cells. Responding CD4+ T cells were sorted by upregulation of both CD40 ligand and CD69. These receptors have no known antigen. Sequencing used immunoSEQ version 4 in survey mode. Generated by immunoSEQ multiplex PCR, the TCRdb table keeps only in-frame clones and is missing some. This table holds more than 30,000 clones, roughly 86% found once. This specimen consisted of CD4+ T cells sorted from PBMCs after roughly 19-hour stimulation, obtained from a patient who received antiretroviral therapy. Receptors originate from an adult man with HIV who was CMV-seropositive.

The chain employs TRBV5-4 and TRBJ2-3; 13 nucleotides line up with TRBD2. After removal of 3 bases from V and 8 bases from J, the junction contained 9 bases not matched to a gene. The V gene's germline CDR1 is SGHNT and CDR2 YYREEE (reference sequence). This CDR3 spans 16 amino acids. CDR3 in amino acids: CASSSGLAGAPGTQYF. In nucleotides, the CDR3 is TGTGCCAGCAGCTCCGGACTAGCGGGGGCGCCGGGTACGCAGTATTTT.

The chain has TRBV6-5 and TRBJ2-7; TRBD2 is a possible D gene (6 bases). CDR3 size: 15 residues. From germline, CDR1 is MNHEY and CDR2 SVGAGI. V was clipped by 6 bases and J by 2 bases, with 17 bases between them. The CDR3, as DNA: TGTGCCAGCAGCCCGACAGTGGCGGGGACCTACGAGCAGTACTTC. Translating gives CASSPTVAGTYEQYF.

The chain uses TRBV7-9 and TRBJ2-5, with unresolved D. Germline CDR1 is SEHNR and CDR2 is FQNEAQ (reference sequence). The CDR3 is 13 amino acids. CDR3 coding DNA: TGTGCTAGTAGAAGTGGGGTGGATGAGACCCAGTACTTC. Its translation is CASRSGVDETQYF.

The chain has TRBV4-1 and TRBJ1-1; the D is unclear. The CDR3 spans 15 residues. Between the trimmed V and J ends, which lost 1 base and 1 base, there was a span of 10 bases. Germline V CDR1 and CDR2: MGHRA, YSYEKL. CDR3 sequence: CASSQGFLQNTEAFF. CDR3 DNA sequence: TGCGCCAGCAGCCAAGGCTTTCTACAGAACACTGAAGCTTTCTTT.

This chain links TRBV15 with TRBJ2-2; D not certain. The CDR3 sequence is 14 residues long. The germline V gene encodes CDR1 LNHNV and CDR2 YYDKDF (reference sequence). Trimming shortened V by 1 base and J by 3 bases, and 6 bases separated the two germline ends. The CDR3 here is CATSRVGYTGELFF. In DNA, the CDR3 is TGTGCCACCAGCAGAGTGGGGTACACCGGGGAGCTGTTTTTT.

V gene TRBV15 combines with J gene TRBJ2-7; 9 bases agree with TRBD2. The CDR3 loop spans 16 amino acids. Germline V gene data show CDR1 as LNHNV and CDR2 as YYDKDF (reference sequence). J lost 2 bases, V lost 1 base, and 6 bases had no gene match. CDR3 in amino acids: CATSRGLASGTYEQYF. CDR3 nucleotides: TGTGCCACCAGCAGAGGATTGGCTAGCGGGACCTACGAGCAGTACTTC.

By its share, this clone is medium-sized. This chain connects TRBV19 to TRBJ2-3; D is uncertain. V shed 5 bases and J shed 6 bases, with 15 bases lying between them. Germline V CDR1 and CDR2: LNHDA, SQIVND (reference sequence). CDR3 length: 14 amino acids. The CDR3 DNA follows: TGTGCCAGTAGTGGGTCCTCGGCCAGGGATACGCAGTATTTT. Encoded protein: CASSGSSARDTQYF.

The CDR3 spells CASSQGLAGDEQYF. CDR3 nucleotide sequence: TGCGCCAGCAGCCAAGGACTAGCGGGAGACGAGCAGTACTTC. The gene calls are TRBV4-3 and TRBJ2-7; 12 nucleotides line up with TRBD2. The trim removed 1 base at V and 5 bases at J, leaving 0 bases unmatched. CDR1 and CDR2 (germline): LGHNA, YSLEER. The CDR3 is 14 amino acids.

The V call is TRBV5-5, the J call TRBJ2-1; the D is unclear. V lost 0 bases to trimming and J lost 4 bases, with 8 bases between them. CDR3 length: 14 residues. Germline CDR1 SGHKS, CDR2 YYEKEE (reference sequence). The CDR3, as DNA: TGTGCCAGCAGCTTGGGCCCCACTTACAATGAGCAGTTCTTC. It is translated as CASSLGPTYNEQFF.

The chain joins TRBV19 to TRBJ1-6, with a weak D call TRBD1 (5 bases). Germline V gives CDR1 LNHDA, CDR2 SQIVND (reference sequence). This CDR3 comprises 14 residues. The V and J ends lost 6 bases and 8 bases respectively, with 14 bases between them. CDR3 DNA: TGTGCCAGTAGGGGAGAGGGGACGCATTCACCCCTCCACTTT. It translates to CASRGEGTHSPLHF. The whole variable domain, filled in from reference TRBV19 and TRBJ1-6, reads DGGITQSPKYLFRKEGQNVTLSCEQNLNHDAMYWYRQDPGQGLRLIYYSQIVNDFQKGDIAEGYSVSREKKESFPLTVTSAQKNPTAFYLCASRGEGTHSPLHFGNGTRLTVT.

This sequence joins TRBV30 and TRBJ2-5; 7 bases map to TRBD1. V shed 4 bases, J shed 4 bases, and the junction held 0 bases outside the gene matches. Germline CDR1 GTSNPN, CDR2 SVGIG (reference sequence). This CDR3 spans 11 amino acids. The CDR3 region has the DNA TGTGCCTGGACAGGGGGAGAGACCCAGTACTTC. Protein product: CAWTGGETQYF.

The J gene is TRBJ1-1, the V gene TRBV7-2, with unresolved D. The CDR3 length is 16 residues. Germline V gene data show CDR1 as SGHTA and CDR2 as FQGNSA. V was pared by 0 bases and J by 1 base, with 12 bases between. The CDR3: CASSLADGRRNTEAFF. In DNA form, the CDR3 reads TGTGCCAGCAGCTTAGCGGATGGACGCCGGAACACTGAAGCTTTCTTT.

The gene calls are TRBV6-2 or TRBV6-3 and TRBJ1-5; D might be TRBD1 (6 bases). Deletions cut 0 bases from V and 4 bases from J, with 10 bases between. The CDR3 totals 15 residues. Germline V gene sequence: CDR1 MNHEY, CDR2 SVGEGT. CDR3 nucleotide sequence: TGTGCCAGCAGTTACTCTGGGACACAAAATCAGCCCCAGCATTTT. This encodes CASSYSGTQNQPQHF.

This clone showed up just a few times. The genes are TRBV5-1 and TRBJ2-2, with 7 bases identical to TRBD2. The CDR3 has 16 residues. Looked up from germline, CDR1 is SGHRS and CDR2 is YFSETQ. Trimming took 4 bases from V and 3 from J; bases not matched to a gene: 9. The CDR3 reads CASSLPSGHDTGELFF. Here the CDR3 DNA reads TGCGCCAGCAGCCTCCCTAGCGGACACGACACCGGGGAGCTGTTTTTT.

The gene calls are TRBV12-5 and TRBJ2-2, with no clear D. Between the trimmed V and J ends, which lost 0 bases and 5 bases, there was a span of 4 bases. The CDR3 runs to 13 residues. Germline V gene data show CDR1 as LGHNT and CDR2 as FRNRAP. The CDR3 DNA reads as TGTGCTAGTGGTTTGGTAGGAACCGGGGAGCTGTTTTTT. Its translation: CASGLVGTGELFF.

The chain links TRBV2 to TRBJ2-3; D is ambiguous. The CDR3 extends over 13 amino acids. V was pared by 8 bases and J by 5 bases, with 14 bases between. CDR1 and CDR2 from the germline V gene are SNHLY and FYNNEI. Here the CDR3 DNA reads TGTGCCAGCTCCCCTAGGGTCCGAGATACGCAGTATTTT. Its translation is CASSPRVRDTQYF. The full variable domain, completed using reference TRBV2 and TRBJ2-3, is EPEVTQTPSHQVTQMGQEVILRCVPISNHLYFYWYRQILGQKVEFLVSFYNNEISEKSEIFDDQFSVERPDGSNFTLKIRSTKLEDSAMYFCASSPRVRDTQYFGPGTRLTVL.

This clone has just a few counts. The V call is TRBV18, the J call TRBJ1-1; D gene uncertain. This CDR3 is built from 13 residues. V dropped 3 bases and J dropped 4 bases, with 9 bases sitting between them. CDR1 and CDR2 from the germline V gene are KGHSH and LQKENI. CDR3 coding DNA: TGTGCCAGCTCACCGTCCTGGGCCACTGAAGCTTTCTTT. Protein product: CASSPSWATEAFF.

The chain employs TRBV24-1 and TRBJ1-3; TRBD1 agrees at 7 bases. This CDR3 contains 15 residues. The germline V gene encodes CDR1 KGHDR and CDR2 SFDVKD. V trimming: 1 base; J trimming: 2 bases; junction bases outside the gene matches: 1. The CDR3 region is CATSDFDRAGNTIYF. The CDR3 nucleotides read TGTGCCACCAGTGATTTTGACAGGGCTGGAAACACCATATATTTT.

The V and J genes are TRBV7-2 and TRBJ1-1; 8 bases are a match to TRBD1. Germline CDR1 reads SGHTA; CDR2 reads FQGNSA. The CDR3 extends over 15 amino acids. Unmatched junction bases numbered 7, after V lost 2 bases and J lost 5 bases. CDR3 nucleotide sequence: TGTGCCAGCAGCTTACCAGGGGGCTTAAGAACTGAAGCTTTCTTT. Translation: CASSLPGGLRTEAFF.

This sequence joins TRBV13 and TRBJ1-2; tentatively, D is TRBD1 (5 bases). The CDR3 runs 17 residues. The V end lost 6 bases, the J end lost 4 bases, and 24 bases lay between the germline ends. Germline CDR1 reads PRHDT; CDR2 reads FYEKMQ (reference sequence). The CDR3 region is CASRPRDVSLGGYGYTF. For the CDR3, the DNA is TGTGCCAGCAGACCCCGGGACGTCTCTCTCGGGGGCTATGGCTACACCTTC.

The chain recombines TRBV18 with TRBJ1-6; D perhaps matches TRBD1 (6 bases). The CDR3 spans 13 residues. The germline gives CDR1 KGHSH, CDR2 LQKENI. V was pared by 1 base and J by 8 bases, with 6 bases between. CDR3 region: CASSPQGDSPLHF. For the CDR3, the DNA is TGTGCCAGCTCACCACAGGGGGATTCACCCCTCCACTTT.